This T cell receptor beta chain was documented in a study of breast tumors, draining lymph nodes, adjacent tissues. This clonotype was counted many times. The antigen remains unidentified. Each CDR3 protein gets one entry after TCRdb re-called the multiplex PCR reads with MiXCR. Here the sample spans 84,000 or so distinct CDR3 sequences, over 25% being singletons. CDR1 is MNHNY, CDR2 SVGAGI, per germline (reference sequence). This CDR3 is built from 13 residues. With 5 bases removed from V and 11 bases from J, the gap between germline ends came to 13 bases. Axillary draining lymph nodes of breast cancer patients supplied the node samples. Broader study findings: That most tumor T cells come from lymph nodes remained unproven. Tumor repertoires ranked between lymph nodes and nontumor tissue in diversity, with V and J gene preferences.

Input material: axillary lymph node tissue. V gene TRBV6-6 combines with J gene TRBJ1-6; a weak D match, TRBD1 (5 bases). The receptor was derived from a female donor with breast cancer. Some clones in this sample may be carry-over from other donors' samples. The DNA for the CDR3 is TGTGCCAGCAGTGCAGAGGGGCGGACACCCCTCCACTTT. This sequence encodes CASSAEGRTPLHF.